These 22 T cell receptor beta chains were all obtained from the same sample, sequenced in a study of blood T cell repertoires in COVID-19. TCRdb keeps only in-frame clones here, not all; method: immunoSEQ multiplex PCR. The sample includes more than 300,000 clones, around four fifths of them seen just once. The sample was PBMCs or T cells enriched from blood (not recorded which). The receptor set was obtained from a woman aged 50 to 60 who had recovered from COVID-19.

V is TRBV21-1 and J is TRBJ1-5; the table's D call, TRBD1, has no DNA check behind it. TRBV21-1 is shown as a pseudogene. CDR3 size: 17 residues. The CDR3 bases are TGTGCCAGCAGCTCCCCCCGGGACAGGGGGAGCAATCAGCCCCAGCATTTT. This encodes CASSSPRDRGSNQPQHF.

This clone was counted a few times. This chain uses TRBV27 with TRBJ1-6; 7 bases align to TRBD1. Per the germline V gene, CDR1 is MNHEY and CDR2 is SMNVEV (reference sequence). Trimming took 10 bases from V and 7 from J; bases not matched to a gene: 13. The CDR3 is made up of 15 amino acids. In nucleotides, the CDR3 is TGTGCCACGAAAACAGGGGTTATATTAAATTCACCCCTCCACTTT. Its protein product is CATKTGVILNSPLHF.

This clone is a singleton in its sample. The gene calls are TRBV28 and TRBJ1-5; D is unclear. CDR1 MDHEN and CDR2 SYDVKM come from the germline V gene. The V end was cut by 2 bases, the J end by 6 bases, with 8 bases between. This CDR3 is built from 13 residues. The CDR3 loop is CASSLPRGQPQHF. DNA of the CDR3: TGTGCCAGCAGTTTACCTCGGGGTCAGCCCCAGCATTTT.

CDR3 amino acids: CASSRQGGYGYTF. The CDR3 region has the DNA TGTGCCAGCTCCCGGCAGGGAGGATATGGCTACACCTTC. The chain employs TRBV7-3 and TRBJ1-2; D possibly corresponds to TRBD1 (5 bases). V shed 8 bases and J shed 5 bases, with 15 bases lying between them. The CDR3 length is 13 residues. Germline values: CDR1 SGHTA, CDR2 FQGTGA.

J is TRBJ1-2 and V is TRBV6-4; a possible D gene is TRBD1 (5 bases). Between the trimmed V and J ends, which lost 0 bases and 7 bases, there was a span of 9 bases. CDR1 MRHNA and CDR2 SNTAGT come from the germline V gene. There are 13 residues in the CDR3. The CDR3 sequence is CASSDSYGAGYTF. As DNA, the CDR3 is TGTGCCAGCAGTGACTCTTATGGGGCTGGCTACACCTTC.

The rearrangement uses TRBV5-1 and TRBJ2-3; the match to TRBD2 covers 13 bases. Germline V lookup: CDR1 SGHRS, CDR2 YFSETQ. CDR3 length: 17 residues. V was pared by 5 bases and J by 1 base, with 7 bases of the junction left unmatched. Here the CDR3 DNA reads TGCGCCAGCAGGTCCGGGACTAGCGGGGCTCGCACAGATACGCAGTATTTT. Protein product: CASRSGTSGARTDTQYF.

V is TRBV7-9 and J is TRBJ2-1; the D gene is possibly TRBD1 (6 bases). The V and J ends lost 0 bases and 4 bases respectively, with 22 bases between them. Germline V gene sequence: CDR1 SEHNR, CDR2 FQNEAQ (reference sequence). The CDR3 contains 19 residues. The CDR3 DNA sequence: TGTGCCAGCAGCTTAGCGGGGGCGCACACGAAAAGGGGGTACAATGAGCAGTTCTTC. This gives the protein CASSLAGAHTKRGYNEQFF.

The chain couples TRBV11-2 to TRBJ2-3; possible D gene TRBD2, 6 bases. The germline V and J ends were trimmed by 5 bases and 2 bases, with 8 bases remaining between them. In germline, CDR1 is SGHAT, CDR2 FQNNGV. The CDR3 is 13 residues long. The CDR3 sequence: CASSRGNTDTQYF. The CDR3 coding sequence is TGTGCCAGCAGCCGGGGGAACACAGATACGCAGTATTTT.

V gene TRBV3-1 (or the pseudogene TRBV3-2) combines with J gene TRBJ1-1, with no clear D. From germline, CDR1 is LGHDT and CDR2 YNNKEL (reference sequence). Trimming took 0 bases from V and 11 from J, leaving 10 bases between them. This CDR3 contains 12 residues. Written as DNA, the CDR3 is TGTGCCAGCAGCCAAGAAGGCGGCGGGGCTTTCTTT. Translating gives CASSQEGGGAFF.

The chain has TRBV5-1 and TRBJ1-1, with TRBD1 identical over 7 bases. The ends lost 3 bases at V and 4 bases at J; junction bases unmatched: 3. The CDR3 extends over 13 amino acids. Germline CDR1 reads SGHRS; CDR2 reads YFSETQ. The CDR3 DNA reads as TGCGCCAGCAGCTGGGACAGCACCACTGAAGCTTTCTTT. This codes for CASSWDSTTEAFF.

The genes are TRBV14 and TRBJ1-2; D is uncertain. Germline V gene lookup returns CDR1 SGHDN and CDR2 FVKESK. The CDR3 length is 13 residues. V was shortened by 0 bases and J by 9 bases, with 11 bases between the two germline ends. CDR3 sequence (DNA): TGTGCCAGCAGCCAAGAGTTTTCCACAAGCTACACCTTC. It encodes CASSQEFSTSYTF.

V and J are TRBV19 and TRBJ1-2; the D gene is possibly TRBD1 (6 bases). V was clipped by 3 bases and J by 4 bases, with 12 bases between them. The germline gives CDR1 LNHDA, CDR2 SQIVND (reference sequence). This CDR3 has 14 amino acids. The CDR3, as DNA: TGTGCCAGTAGTATCGGGGACACGGGCTATGGCTACACCTTC. This sequence encodes CASSIGDTGYGYTF.

The rearrangement uses TRBV15 and TRBJ1-2; the match to TRBD1 covers 8 bases. The CDR3 has 13 amino acids. The V and J ends lost 3 bases and 6 bases, in that order; junction bases with no gene match: 3. The germline gives CDR1 LNHNV, CDR2 YYDKDF (reference sequence). CDR3 nucleotide sequence: TGTGCCACCAGCAGCGGACAGGGCCATGGCTACACCTTC. This codes for CATSSGQGHGYTF.

V gene TRBV3-1 (or the pseudogene TRBV3-2) combines with J gene TRBJ2-7; D perhaps matches TRBD1 (5 bases). Trimming cost V 4 bases and J 2 bases, with 9 bases left between them. This CDR3 spans 13 amino acids. Germline CDR1 LGHDT, CDR2 YNNKEL (reference sequence). DNA for the CDR3: TGTGCCAGCAGCCCGCGACAGACCTACGAGCAGTACTTC. Translating gives CASSPRQTYEQYF.

This chain uses TRBV2 with TRBJ2-2; 7 bases align to TRBD1. The CDR3 has 16 amino acids. Trimming removed 6 bases from V and 0 bases from J; junction bases left unmatched: 7. Germline values: CDR1 SNHLY, CDR2 FYNNEI. CDR3: CASRGTANSNTGELFF. The DNA for the CDR3 is TGTGCCAGCAGGGGGACAGCAAATTCGAACACCGGGGAGCTGTTTTTT.

This chain's CDR3 is CASSPQGTVYGYTF. The CDR3 bases are TGTGCCAGCAGCCCCCAGGGAACCGTCTATGGCTACACCTTC. This rearrangement joins TRBV9 to TRBJ1-2, with D possibly matching TRBD1 (5 bases). CDR3 length: 14 residues. CDR1 is SGDLS and CDR2 is YYNGEE in the germline V gene. Trimming left V 4 bases short and J 4 bases short, with 14 bases between.

This clone was observed a single time. J is TRBJ2-7 and V is TRBV6-1; D not certain. CDR3 length: 13 amino acids. The V end lost 2 bases, the J end lost 6 bases, and 11 bases lay between the germline ends. CDR1 MNHNS and CDR2 SASEGT come from the germline V gene. The CDR3 nucleotides are TGTGCCAGCAGTGAAAATTATCTTTCCGAGCAGTACTTC. Translated: CASSENYLSEQYF.

The chain has TRBV4-2 and TRBJ2-1; the D is unclear. CDR3 length: 13 amino acids. V lost 0 bases to trimming and J lost 9 bases, with 9 bases between them. The V gene's germline CDR1 is LGHNA and CDR2 YNFKEQ. CDR3 DNA sequence: TGTGCCAGCAGCCAAGATCCTCGAGGTGAGCAGTTCTTC. It codes for CASSQDPRGEQFF.

On this clone: Additional DNA sequences in this sample encode the identical CDR3. V is TRBV6-5 and J is TRBJ2-6; possibly TRBD1 for D (5 bases). The CDR3 consists of 16 residues. CDR1 and CDR2 (germline): MNHEY, SVGAGI. The V end was cut by 2 bases, the J end by 1 base, with 9 bases between. The CDR3 protein is CASSYTGLSGANVLTF. DNA for the CDR3: TGTGCCAGCAGTTACACAGGATTGTCTGGGGCCAACGTCCTGACTTTC.

V and J are TRBV7-6 and TRBJ2-5, with 8 bases identical to TRBD1. This CDR3 comprises 15 residues. V trimming: 5 bases; J trimming: 7 bases; junction bases outside the gene matches: 12. Germline-derived CDR1 and CDR2 are SGHVS and FNYEAQ. The CDR3 DNA reads as TGTGCCAGCAGCCCTCACCCGGGACAGGACGGGACCCAGTACTTC. As protein: CASSPHPGQDGTQYF.

This clone was recorded only once. The chain links TRBV7-2 to TRBJ2-5; TRBD2 aligns across 10 bases. This CDR3 contains 17 residues. Germline CDR1 is SGHTA and CDR2 is FQGNSA. Unmatched junction bases numbered 13, after V lost 4 bases and J lost 5 bases. This chain's CDR3 is CASSSGGSGGTRETQYF. CDR3 DNA: TGTGCCAGCAGCTCCGGCGGTAGCGGGGGGACCAGGGAGACCCAGTACTTC.

Notes on this clone: The same CDR3 is also encoded by other DNA sequences in this sample. The chain links TRBV9 to TRBJ1-1; no clear D gene. The CDR3 is made up of 14 amino acids. The V gene lost 4 bases and the J gene lost 0 bases, with 10 bases spanning the gap. Germline V gene data show CDR1 as SGDLS and CDR2 as YYNGEE. The CDR3, as DNA: TGTGCCAGCAGCCCTGGGCAGATGAACACTGAAGCTTTCTTT. Translation gives CASSPGQMNTEAFF. Together with reference TRBV9 and TRBJ1-1, the CDR3 gives the full variable domain: DSGVTQTPKHLITATGQRVTLRCSPRSGDLSVYWYQQSLDQGLQFLIQYYNGEERAKGNILERFSAQQFPDLHSELNLSSLELGDSALYFCASSPGQMNTEAFFGQGTRLTVV.